A single sample gave rise to the 31 T cell receptor beta chains below, sequenced in a study of response to subunit inactivated influenza vaccine. Using its own MiXCR run on the RT-PCR reads, TCRdb lists one record per CDR3 protein. Here the sample spans fewer than 600,000 distinct CDR3 sequences, less than 7.5% being singletons. The source was PBMCs from blood, collected about 23 months after vaccination. All receptors derive from a man between 50 and 70 years old who received an inactivated influenza vaccine.

This clonotype was seen more than once but under ten times. The chain carries TRBV3-1 and TRBJ2-7; D possibly matches TRBD1 or TRBD2 (5 bases each). V was trimmed by 5 bases and J by 2 bases, leaving 16 bases between them. The CDR3 totals 15 residues. The V gene's germline CDR1 is LGHDT and CDR2 YNNKEL (reference sequence). This CDR3 reads CASSITRDGAYEQYF. The CDR3 DNA is TGTGCCAGCAGCATTACTCGGGACGGAGCCTACGAGCAGTACTTC.

V and J are TRBV5-1 and TRBJ2-2, with D unresolved. CDR1 is SGHRS, CDR2 YFSETQ, per germline. The CDR3 is made up of 15 amino acids. V was clipped by 1 base and J by 0 bases, with 7 bases between them. This CDR3 is CASSLSWANTGELFF. The CDR3, as DNA: TGCGCCAGCAGCTTGAGCTGGGCGAACACCGGGGAGCTGTTTTTT.

This clonotype has at least ten counts. This chain uses TRBV20-1 with TRBJ2-3, with 11 bases aligning to TRBD2. This CDR3 region has 17 residues. Trimming cost V 1 base and J 1 base; bases outside gene matches: 7. Germline CDR1 is DFQATT and CDR2 is SNEGSKA (reference sequence). Written as DNA, the CDR3 is TGCAGTGCTAGAGTCACTAGCGGGAGCTGGGGCACAGATACGCAGTATTTT. Protein sequence: CSARVTSGSWGTDTQYF.

This clonotype was counted between two and nine times. The rearrangement links TRBV6-1 to TRBJ1-2, with a weak D call TRBD1 (5 bases). Trimming took off 8 bases at V and 8 bases at J, with 12 bases between the two ends. Germline lookup yields CDR1 MNHNS and CDR2 SASEGT. The CDR3 is 11 amino acids. CDR3 bases: TGTGCCAGCTACCTGGAGGGGGGCTACACCTTC. It specifies CASYLEGGYTF.

V usage is TRBV4-2 and J usage is TRBJ1-5; weak D call: TRBD1 (5 bases). The CDR3 sequence is 16 residues long. Germline loops: CDR1 LGHNA, CDR2 YNFKEQ. Trimming took off 4 bases at V and 1 base at J, with 14 bases between the two ends. CDR3 in amino acids: CASSLGSDSSNQPQHF. The CDR3 nucleotides read TGTGCCAGCAGCCTCGGAAGCGACAGCAGCAATCAGCCCCAGCATTTT.

The chain carries TRBV20-1 and TRBJ1-2, with D possibly being TRBD1 (5 bases). The V and J ends lost 3 bases and 4 bases respectively, with 9 bases between them. Looked up from germline, CDR1 is DFQATT and CDR2 is SNEGSKA (reference sequence). The CDR3 covers 12 residues. The DNA of the CDR3 is TGCAGTGCTAGGGTGGGGACCTATGGCTACACCTTC. Its translation: CSARVGTYGYTF.

This chain joins TRBV29-1 and TRBJ2-3; a weak D match, TRBD2 (5 bases). V lost 3 bases to trimming and J lost 3 bases, with 19 bases between them. CDR3 size: 16 residues. Germline CDR1 is SQVTM and CDR2 is ANQGSEA. The CDR3: CSVEGMGRKWTDTQYF. CDR3 sequence (DNA): TGCAGCGTTGAGGGTATGGGGAGAAAGTGGACAGATACGCAGTATTTT.

Turning to this clonotype: A much larger clone lies a single base off, so this may be a read error. The chain is built from TRBV20-1 and TRBJ2-5, with a tentative D call TRBD2 (7 bases). V was clipped by 0 bases and J by 2 bases, with 22 bases between them. CDR1 is DFQATT and CDR2 is SNEGSKA in the germline V gene (reference sequence). The CDR3 runs to 18 residues. The CDR3 bases are TGCAGTGCTAGAGATCTAGGGACTTGCGGGGGCCTGCAAGAGACCCAGTACTTC. Residues: CSARDLGTCGGLQETQYF.

At least ten counts were recorded for this clonotype. The chain uses TRBV12-3 or TRBV12-4 and TRBJ1-5; D gene unclear. There are 16 residues in the CDR3. Trimming removed 3 bases at V and 3 bases at J, with 15 bases between. The CDR3 bases are TGTGCCAGCAGTTTCACTTATGCCCGGGTCAATCAGCCCCAGCATTTT. Encoded protein: CASSFTYARVNQPQHF.

This chain links TRBV20-1 with TRBJ1-6; the match to TRBD1 covers 9 bases. Per the germline V gene, CDR1 is DFQATT and CDR2 is SNEGSKA (reference sequence). Trimming removed 6 bases from V and 0 bases from J; junction bases left unmatched: 3. The CDR3 has 15 amino acids. The CDR3 nucleotides read TGCAGTGCGGGACAGGGTATCTCCTATAATTCACCCCTCCACTTT. It encodes CSAGQGISYNSPLHF.

This clonotype was counted many times. The chain links TRBV6-2 or TRBV6-3 to TRBJ1-1, with 8 nucleotides matching TRBD1. V lost 9 bases and J lost 4; bases outside the gene matches: 13. The CDR3 runs 15 residues. Germline loops: CDR1 MNHEY, CDR2 SVGEGT. In DNA form, the CDR3 reads TGTGCCAGTCGTCTATCCCGACAGGGGCTCACTGAAGCTTTCTTT. Translation: CASRLSRQGLTEAFF.

The chain carries TRBV7-2 and TRBJ1-5, with 7 bases that match TRBD1. Trimming at V came to 5 bases and at J to 0 bases, leaving 4 bases not matched to a gene. The CDR3 covers 15 residues. Germline V gene sequence: CDR1 SGHTA, CDR2 FQGNSA. CDR3 protein: CASSPRQGSNQPQHF. CDR3 bases: TGTGCCAGCAGCCCTCGACAGGGTAGCAATCAGCCCCAGCATTTT.

This clonotype occurred many times. The gene calls are TRBV25-1 and TRBJ1-3, with TRBD1 matching 7 bases. The ends lost 4 bases at V and 0 bases at J; junction bases unmatched: 6. Germline lookup yields CDR1 MGHDK and CDR2 SYGVNS. The CDR3 covers 16 residues. CDR3 residues: CASSGKNRGSGNTIYF. In DNA form, the CDR3 reads TGTGCCAGCAGTGGGAAAAACAGGGGCTCTGGAAACACCATATATTTT.

V is TRBV18 and J is TRBJ2-1; D is undetermined. Germline lookup yields CDR1 KGHSH and CDR2 LQKENI. Trimming removed 4 bases at V and 5 bases at J, with 12 bases between. There are 14 residues in the CDR3. CDR3 sequence: CASSLIARDNEQFF. DNA of the CDR3: TGTGCCAGCTCACTAATTGCCCGCGACAATGAGCAGTTCTTC.

This clonotype was recorded a few times. The chain combines TRBV4-2 with TRBJ2-3, with 8 bases lining up with TRBD2. J gave up 1 base and V 4 bases, and 13 bases lay outside the gene matches. The CDR3 is made up of 18 amino acids. The germline CDR1 and CDR2 sequences are LGHNA and YNFKEQ. In DNA, the CDR3 is TGTGCCAGCAGCCTATCTACATCGGGGCGGGGGGGCACAGATACGCAGTATTTT. The encoded protein is CASSLSTSGRGGTDTQYF.

The rearrangement uses TRBV6-1 and TRBJ2-1; the D is unclear. Trimming shortened V by 3 bases and J by 2 bases, and 8 bases separated the two germline ends. Per the germline V gene, CDR1 is MNHNS and CDR2 is SASEGT. This CDR3 comprises 14 residues. The CDR3 is CASSDNRAYNEQFF. CDR3 sequence (DNA): TGTGCCAGCAGTGATAATAGGGCCTACAATGAGCAGTTCTTC.

V is TRBV6-1 and J is TRBJ1-2; 7 bases fit TRBD1. This CDR3 has 15 residues. Germline lookup yields CDR1 MNHNS and CDR2 SASEGT. V was pared by 6 bases and J by 6 bases, with 13 bases of the junction left unmatched. CDR3: CASRRNRGDFDGYTF. DNA of the CDR3: TGTGCCAGCAGAAGAAACAGGGGTGATTTCGATGGCTACACCTTC.

This clonotype showed up many times. The rearrangement joins TRBV20-1 to TRBJ2-7; possibly TRBD1 for D (5 bases). The CDR3 is 15 amino acids. The germline V gene encodes CDR1 DFQATT and CDR2 SNEGSKA (reference sequence). Trimming stripped 0 bases from V and 2 bases from J, with 14 bases between. The CDR3 bases are TGCAGTGCTAGAGATCACAGGACAAGCGCCTACGAGCAGTACTTC. This codes for CSARDHRTSAYEQYF.

V usage is TRBV6-2 or TRBV6-3 and J usage is TRBJ1-1; no firm D call. Germline V CDR1 and CDR2: MNHEY, SVGEGT. V was clipped by 2 bases and J by 1 base, with 14 bases between them. The CDR3 totals 16 residues. In DNA form, the CDR3 reads TGTGCCAGCAGTTACCATGTGCAGAGACAGAACACTGAAGCTTTCTTT. Its translation is CASSYHVQRQNTEAFF.

The chain is built from TRBV20-1 and TRBJ2-7, with 8 bases identical to TRBD1. Germline CDR1 and CDR2: DFQATT and SNEGSKA (reference sequence). CDR3 length: 15 amino acids. V shed 0 bases, J shed 2 bases, and the junction held 6 bases outside the gene matches. CDR3 amino acids: CSAREGGQGPYEQYF. The CDR3 DNA sequence: TGCAGTGCTAGAGAGGGCGGACAGGGTCCCTACGAGCAGTACTTC.

This chain uses TRBV20-1 with TRBJ2-3; 12 bases are a match to TRBD2. The V segment lost 6 bases and the J segment 3 bases; nucleotides outside the gene matches: 10. The germline gives CDR1 DFQATT, CDR2 SNEGSKA (reference sequence). This CDR3 has 16 amino acids. The CDR3 region has the DNA TGCAGTGCCGTAAGACTAGCGGGAGAGAGGACAGATACGCAGTATTTT. It encodes CSAVRLAGERTDTQYF.

This clonotype occurred a few times. This chain links TRBV7-2 with TRBJ1-2, with 7 bases fitting TRBD1. Germline V gives CDR1 SGHTA, CDR2 FQGNSA. The CDR3 spans 14 residues. Trimming removed 5 bases from V and 4 bases from J; junction bases left unmatched: 7. CDR3 amino acids: CASSAQGQGYGYTF. For the CDR3, the DNA is TGTGCCAGCAGCGCACAGGGGCAAGGCTATGGCTACACCTTC.

J is TRBJ1-2 and V is TRBV11-1, with TRBD1 matching 7 bases. V lost 1 base to trimming and J lost 7 bases; unmatched junction nucleotides: 9. The length of the CDR3 is 15 residues. Germline CDR1 SGHAT, CDR2 FQDESV (reference sequence). The CDR3 region has the DNA TGTGCCAGCAGCTTAGACGGCAGGGGGTCTATTGGCTACACCTTC. Translating gives CASSLDGRGSIGYTF.

This clonotype has only a few counts. The V gene is TRBV5-1, the J gene TRBJ1-5, with no clear D. The CDR3 totals 14 residues. The germline gives CDR1 SGHRS, CDR2 YFSETQ. V gave up 1 base and J gave up 5 bases, with 10 bases separating them. The CDR3 reads CASSLMVGDQPQHF. The CDR3 DNA reads as TGCGCCAGCAGCTTGATGGTGGGCGATCAGCCCCAGCATTTT.

In its sample, this clonotype was seen a few times. The V call is TRBV7-9, the J call TRBJ1-1; D not certain. The V gene's germline CDR1 is SEHNR and CDR2 FQNEAQ (reference sequence). The CDR3 spans 14 residues. The germline V and J ends were trimmed by 0 bases and 1 base, with 6 bases remaining between them. The CDR3 nucleotides read TGTGCCAGCAGCTTAGCGACACGGAACACTGAAGCTTTCTTT. This encodes CASSLATRNTEAFF.

This clonotype was seen at least ten times. This chain connects TRBV7-2 to TRBJ1-3; D is unclear. The germline V gene has CDR1 SGHTA and CDR2 FQGNSA. V lost 4 bases to trimming and J lost 0 bases, with 4 bases between them. This CDR3 is 13 amino acids long. The DNA of the CDR3 is TGTGCCAGCAGCTCAACCTCTGGAAACACCATATATTTT. This translates into CASSSTSGNTIYF.

This clonotype was detected a few times. This chain uses TRBV7-2 with TRBJ2-5, with D unclear. V was cut by 4 bases and J by 14 bases, with 20 bases left in between. The germline CDR1 and CDR2 sequences are SGHTA and FQGNSA. The CDR3 contains 13 residues. CDR3 nucleotides: TGTGCCAGCAGCTCTTCGAGGACGGCGACCTCCTACTTC. This codes for CASSSSRTATSYF.

The chain recombines TRBV12-2 with TRBJ2-5; whether TRBD1, the table's D call, matches the DNA was not checked. TRBV12-2 is recorded as a pseudogene. The CDR3 contains 15 residues. CDR3 in DNA: TGTGCAAGTCGCTCCCCACATCCGGGATTGGAGACCCAGTACTTC. Residues: CASRSPHPGLETQYF.

This clonotype was detected a few times. The chain has TRBV7-4 and TRBJ1-4; the D gene is possibly TRBD1 (5 bases). Trimming removed 4 bases at V and 5 bases at J, with 14 bases between. The CDR3 length is 15 residues. In germline, CDR1 is SGHVT, CDR2 SQSDAQ. Here the CDR3 reads CASSSRGVKNEKLFF. In nucleotides, the CDR3 is TGTGCCAGCAGCTCCCGGGGGGTAAAGAATGAAAAACTGTTTTTT.

This clonotype was found a few times. V usage is TRBV7-2 and J usage is TRBJ2-5; 8 bases are shared with TRBD1. Germline lookup yields CDR1 SGHTA and CDR2 FQGNSA. The CDR3 sequence is 15 residues long. Trimming took 4 bases from V and 5 from J; bases not matched to a gene: 9. The CDR3 DNA reads TGTGCCAGCAGCTCCGGACAGGGAAGGGTGGAGACCCAGTACTTC. This translates into CASSSGQGRVETQYF.

The rearrangement joins TRBV10-3 to TRBJ1-5; D gene uncertain. The CDR3 contains 14 residues. V shed 8 bases and J shed 0 bases, with 11 bases lying between them. Germline V lookup: CDR1 ENHRY, CDR2 SYGVKD. CDR3 sequence: CAIQNGDSNQPQHF. CDR3 in DNA: TGTGCCATCCAGAATGGGGATAGCAATCAGCCCCAGCATTTT.